The present entry profiles one T cell receptor beta chain with its context. The antigen this receptor binds is unknown. Nothing much larger sits one base from this clone, and base qualities are not available. The record originates from a study of shared clonotypes between healthy human individuals (dated by TCRdb to between 2020 and 2021). For the wider study: Three men and a couple of women, aged 18 to 49 years, made up the cohort. Per donor, leukapheresis produced somewhere between about 0.9 and 9.5 billion PBMCs. For each donor, CD4 naive and CD4 memory were each given three plates, CD8 naive was given two plates, and CD8 memory was given one plate. To estimate repertoire size and how much clonotype sharing occurs between individuals, the study deeply sequenced the blood TCR repertoires of roughly 5 healthy adults. To increase sequencing depth and limit assay-specific biases, TCR repertoire library preparation and sequencing were carried out by different laboratories using diverse techniques.

Here is what the overall study found, with its caveats: Pairwise subsampling led to the expectation that sequencing depth would affect the degree of clonotype sharing among donors. Sharing across a handful of donors was observed for 4.5% to 6.5% of naive CD4, about 4% of naive CD8, roughly 2.3% of memory CD4, and around 0.4% of memory CD8 clonotypes. Rarefaction of sorted-subset datasets indicated incomplete sequencing despite the large sequencing depth. Higher generation probabilities were observed for clonotypes shared by all four sorted-subset donors than for non-shared clonotypes. Estimated clonotype richness was generally larger for naive than for memory subsets. Because the study included a small number of donors, the genetic and exposure-history diversity represented was limited. Only blood was sampled, and tissue TCR repertoires likely differ from those in blood.

Using the deep immunoSEQ assay, TCR CDR3 regions were amplified from genomic DNA by multiplex PCR. Extracted genomic DNA from each cell subset was distributed evenly across all wells of several immunoSEQ 96-well plates, and each plate was treated as a replicate. For sorted subsets, approximately 210 ng of genomic DNA, equivalent to 25,000 to 35,000 T cell genomes, went into each replicate PCR. The purified libraries were quantified using a Qubit 3.0 fluorometer, sized with a Bioanalyzer 2100, and then quantified again using the KAPA Library Quantification kit. A separate single-read 150-cycle Illumina NextSeq 550 flow cell was used to sequence each immunoSEQ 96-well plate. Turning to the authors' computational methods: Because only junctional sequences without quality scores were contained in the immunoSEQ output, filtering matching that applied to full-length reads could not be performed. To assign V/J genes and CDR3, sequences were annotated using PyIR, a Python wrapper for IgBLAST v1.9, with IMGT germline references. Reads were filtered out if the reads had weak V/J assignments (E-value above 1e-6), no CDR3, stop codons, out-of-frame junctions, or ambiguous translated residues. V3J clonotypes were defined as sequences sharing the same inferred V gene, J gene, and CDR3 amino acid sequence. Percentage overlap between repertoires was calculated by dividing the number of shared unique clonotypes by the size of the smaller repertoire. Three approaches were used to assess repertoire richness: RTK rarefaction, the Chao1 estimator, and Recon v2.1 estimates of unobserved clonotypes. Generation probabilities were computed with OLGA for all TCRbeta clonotypes obtained by the gDNA method from a handful of donors. What TCRdb holds here is the immuneACCESS table cut down to in-frame rearrangements. Part of the clones is not present; checked against another copy, under half of the missing clones reflect an unresolved V gene, and the others are unexplained. V and J calls and clone size are given by that table; D and trimming were obtained from the DNA. The sample table records around 99,000 clones; about 70% of these occur just once. The leading ten clones occupy approximately 53% of the sample.

The CDR3 runs 14 residues from the cysteine to the phenylalanine. Only the CDR3 DNA is retained, 42 bases long and in frame from the first base. From a lookup of the germline V gene, CDR1 and CDR2 are SGDLS and YYNGEE. V was cut back by 0 bases and J by 5 bases, leaving a gap of 8 bases between them. Donors were healthy HIV-negative adults with no recently reported acute infections or vaccinations. Every donor was a Caucasian adult residing in Nashville, Tennessee, USA. CD8 memory samples consisted of magnetically selected CD45RO+ cells combined with CCR7-negative CD45RA+ effector memory (TemRA) cells. Blood was collected by leukapheresis, and PBMCs were isolated by Ficoll-Histopaque density gradient centrifugation and then cryopreserved in liquid nitrogen vapor phase. Analytical flow cytometry was used to check the purity and quantity of every magnetically sorted T cell population. Genomic DNA was isolated from every sorted fraction and measured by UV absorbance on a Nanodrop 2000c.

The sequencing sample was made of memory CD8+ T cells sorted from blood. According to the study, the label for this sample's cell subset or site signals: CD45RO+ cells pooled with CCR7-negative TemRA cells. The chain is made from TRBV9 and TRBJ2-2, with the D gene too uncertain to name. This clonotype was sampled from a man aged 25 to 45 in good health. The DNA sequence is as follows: TGTGCCAGCAGCGTAGCTATGGGTACCGGGGAGCTGTTTTTT. Its protein reads: CASSVAMGTGELFF.